This TCR beta chain came from a study of cytomegalovirus exposure and HLA in healthy donors. Regarding the study as a whole: Other equally common chains were less clonally expanded than HLA-associated TCR beta chains, a later analysis showed.

Regarding this clone: Its specificity is unknown.

There are 14 residues in the CDR3. The V gene's germline CDR1 is SGHRS and CDR2 YFSETQ. Trimming stripped 1 base from V and 3 bases from J, with 10 bases between. Whereas donors were nominally healthy upon sampling, unrecorded immune exposures were probable. Vbeta (60) and Jbeta (13) primers were used in the PCR. How the authors handled the data: An analysis performed later counted 72 million or so unique TCR beta chains (roughly 9.9 million of them shared). Profiled with immunoSEQ multiplex PCR; TCRdb holds only in-frame clones, not every one. The V and J calls and clone size were taken over from that table, and D and trimming were inferred from the DNA. The table records tens of thousands of clones, less than 85% of them present only once.

The J gene is TRBJ1-1, the V gene TRBV5-1, with D unresolved. Sequences were obtained from PBMCs. The receptor's source is a male donor in good health and CMV-seronegative. The CDR3 sequence is CASSLSALHTEAFF. The DNA for the CDR3 is TGCGCCAGCAGCTTGTCCGCACTCCACACTGAAGCTTTCTTT.